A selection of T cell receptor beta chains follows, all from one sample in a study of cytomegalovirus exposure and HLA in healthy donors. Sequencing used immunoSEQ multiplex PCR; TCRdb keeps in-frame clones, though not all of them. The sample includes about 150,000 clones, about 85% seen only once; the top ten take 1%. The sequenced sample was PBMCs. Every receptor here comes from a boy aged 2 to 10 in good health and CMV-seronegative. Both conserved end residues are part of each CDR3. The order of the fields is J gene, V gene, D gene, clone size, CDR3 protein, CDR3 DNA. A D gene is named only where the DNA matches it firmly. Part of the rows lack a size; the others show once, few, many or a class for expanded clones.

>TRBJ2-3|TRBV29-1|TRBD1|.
CSVEDQGDLSGGTQYF
TGCAGCGTTGAAGACCAGGGGGATTTGTCAGGGGGTACGCAGTATTTT
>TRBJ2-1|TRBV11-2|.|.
CASSLEGTGPGEQFF
TGTGCCAGCAGCTTAGAAGGCACAGGGCCCGGTGAGCAGTTCTTC
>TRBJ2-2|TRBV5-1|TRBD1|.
CASSFLTGGRTGELFF
TGCGCCAGCAGCTTTCTCACAGGGGGCAGAACCGGGGAGCTGTTTTTT
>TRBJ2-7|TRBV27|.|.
CASSKEGTRATYEQYF
TGTGCCAGCAGCAAAGAGGGTACGCGGGCCACCTACGAGCAGTACTTC
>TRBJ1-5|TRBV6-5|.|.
CASNRGGAGQPQHF
TGTGCCAGCAACCGCGGGGGCGCGGGTCAGCCCCAGCATTTT
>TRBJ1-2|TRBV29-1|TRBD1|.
CSVETGVDYGYTF
TGCAGCGTGGAGACAGGGGTGGATTATGGCTACACCTTC
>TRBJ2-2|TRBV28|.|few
CASSLPQDTGELFF
TGTGCCAGCAGTTTACCTCAGGACACCGGGGAGCTGTTTTTT
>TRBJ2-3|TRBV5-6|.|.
CASSFLAESTDTQYF
TGTGCCAGCAGCTTTTTAGCGGAGAGCACAGATACGCAGTATTTT
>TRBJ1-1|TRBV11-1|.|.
CASSVLGGVGTEAFF
TGTGCCAGCAGCGTACTGGGAGGAGTGGGGACTGAAGCTTTCTTT
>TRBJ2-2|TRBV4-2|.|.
CASSQEFGRSGTGELFF
TGTGCCAGCAGCCAAGAATTCGGGAGAAGCGGGACCGGGGAGCTGTTTTTT
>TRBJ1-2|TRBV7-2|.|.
CASSLREGYTF
TGTGCCAGCAGCCTTCGAGAGGGCTACACCTTC
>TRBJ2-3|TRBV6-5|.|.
CASSYSDFLSTDTQYF
TGTGCCAGCAGTTACTCGGACTTCCTAAGCACAGATACGCAGTATTTT
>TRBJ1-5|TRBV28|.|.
CASSSDTLYQPQHF
TGTGCCAGCAGCTCTGACACCCTTTATCAGCCCCAGCATTTT
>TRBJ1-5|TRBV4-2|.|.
CASSQEAGGRGNQPQHF
TGTGCCAGCAGCCAAGAGGCGGGGGGGAGAGGCAATCAGCCCCAGCATTTT
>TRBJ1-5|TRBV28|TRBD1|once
CASSHPLHRGRSNQPQHF
TGTGCCAGCAGCCACCCCTTGCACAGGGGTCGGAGCAATCAGCCCCAGCATTTT
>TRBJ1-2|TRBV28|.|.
CASSFYPGVFRYGYTF
TGTGCCAGCAGTTTTTATCCAGGCGTGTTTCGCTATGGCTACACCTTC
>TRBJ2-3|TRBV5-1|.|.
CASSLDGKFTDTQYF
TGCGCCAGCAGCTTGGACGGGAAATTCACAGATACGCAGTATTTT
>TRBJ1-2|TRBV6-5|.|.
CASIDRSHYTF
TGTGCCAGCATCGACAGGTCCCATTACACCTTC
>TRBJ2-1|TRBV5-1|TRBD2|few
CASSFSTSGGDIFRNEQFF
TGCGCCAGCAGCTTTTCGACTAGCGGGGGTGATATTTTCCGGAATGAGCAGTTCTTC
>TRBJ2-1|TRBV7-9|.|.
CASSLVGSNRPYNEQFF
TGTGCCAGCAGCTTAGTAGGGTCAAACAGGCCCTACAATGAGCAGTTCTTC
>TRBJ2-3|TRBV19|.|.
CASSRRRDTDTDTQYF
TGTGCCAGTAGCCGGCGCCGGGACACCGACACAGATACGCAGTATTTT
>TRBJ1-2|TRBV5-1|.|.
CASSLEGEGILNYGYTF
TGCGCCAGCAGCTTGGAAGGGGAGGGGATTTTGAACTATGGCTACACCTTC
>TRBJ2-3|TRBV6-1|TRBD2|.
CASRGSGVSTDTQYF
TGTGCCAGCAGAGGTAGCGGGGTTAGCACAGATACGCAGTATTTT
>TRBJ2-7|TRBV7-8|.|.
CASSVVSGANEQYF
TGTGCCAGCAGCGTCGTTAGCGGCGCTAACGAGCAGTACTTC
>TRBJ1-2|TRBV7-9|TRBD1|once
CSSSPPNGDRGGYGYTF
TGTTCCAGCAGCCCGCCGAACGGGGACAGGGGAGGGTATGGCTACACCTTC
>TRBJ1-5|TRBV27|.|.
CASSSIENSNQPQHF
TGTGCCAGCAGTTCCATAGAAAATAGCAATCAGCCCCAGCATTTT